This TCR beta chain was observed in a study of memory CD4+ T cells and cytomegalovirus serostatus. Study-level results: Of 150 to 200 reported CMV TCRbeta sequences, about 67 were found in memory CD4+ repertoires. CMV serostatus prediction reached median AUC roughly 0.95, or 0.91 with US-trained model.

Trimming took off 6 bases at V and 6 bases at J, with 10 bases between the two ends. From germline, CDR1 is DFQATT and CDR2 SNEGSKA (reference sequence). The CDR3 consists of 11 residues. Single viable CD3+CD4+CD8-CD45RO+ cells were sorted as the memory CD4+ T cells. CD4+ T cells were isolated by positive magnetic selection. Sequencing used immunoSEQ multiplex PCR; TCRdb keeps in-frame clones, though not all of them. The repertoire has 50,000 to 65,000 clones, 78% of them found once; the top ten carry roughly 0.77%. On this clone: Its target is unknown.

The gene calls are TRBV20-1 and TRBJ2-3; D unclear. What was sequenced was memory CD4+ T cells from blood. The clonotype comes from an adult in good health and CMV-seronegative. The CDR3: CSATSRDTQYF. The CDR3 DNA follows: TGCAGTGCCACGTCGCGGGATACGCAGTATTTT.